This T cell receptor beta chain was identified during a study of tumor-infiltrating lymphocytes in primary liver carcinoma. In the case of this clonotype: This may be a read error: a much more frequent sequence differs by one nucleotide.

Unsorted bulk tissue (roughly 19-31 mg) underwent RNA and DNA co-extraction. There were five separate regions sampled from each tumor. Researchers generated TCR beta cDNA from around 510 ng of total RNA, relying on a constant-region primer. Construction of TCR beta libraries relied on three successive nested multiplex PCR rounds employing slightly modified ARM-PCR. TCRdb reanalysed the multiplex PCR reads using MiXCR and keeps one entry per CDR3 protein. This sample has around 100,000 distinct CDR3 sequences, with about three quarters found just once. This receptor was identified in a woman aged 55-69 years with primary liver carcinoma and hepatitis B virus infection. The sample was liver tumor tissue from sampling region 5. Subset indicated: tumor region T5, tumor centre.

In nucleotides, the CDR3 is TGTGCCAGCAGCTCCCGCTGGGACCAGGACAATGAGCAGTTCTTC. Its translation: CASSSRWDQDNEQFF. This sequence joins TRBV5-4 and TRBJ2-1; D is perhaps TRBD1 or TRBD2 (5 bases each). Germline lookup yields CDR1 SGHNT and CDR2 YYREEE (reference sequence). This CDR3 has 15 residues. V dropped 3 bases and J dropped 5 bases, with 15 bases sitting between them.